Listed below are T cell receptor beta chains from one sample, sequenced in a study of T cells in Graves' hyperthyroidism and ophthalmopathy. TCRdb independently ran MiXCR on the multiplex PCR reads; one entry per CDR3 protein. The table includes approximately 400,000 distinct CDR3 sequences, 15% to 18% detected once. The sequencing input was blood. These receptors were collected from a woman aged 18-35 years with Graves' hyperthyroidism. Both conserved end residues are part of each CDR3. D genes are given only for firm matches. Where a row states a size, it is once, few, many or the class of an expanded clone; other rows omit it.

cdr3_nt: TGTGCCAGCAGCGTACGGGACAGAAAAAACATTCAGTACTTC
cdr3_aa: CASSVRDRKNIQYF
v_call: TRBV3-1
clone_size: many
j_call: TRBJ2-4
d_call: TRBD1

cdr3_nt: TGTGCCAGCAGCTTAAGGCGGTCTGACTCCTACAATGAGCAGTTCTTC
cdr3_aa: CASSLRRSDSYNEQFF
v_call: TRBV7-3
clone_size: many
j_call: TRBJ2-1
d_call: NA

cdr3_nt: TGTGCCAGCAGTTACTCGAGGACAATGGGAACTGAAGCTTTCTTT
cdr3_aa: CASSYSRTMGTEAFF
v_call: TRBV6-5
clone_size: few
j_call: TRBJ1-1
d_call: NA

cdr3_nt: TGTGCCAGCAGCCACGGCGGAGCCTACGAGCAGTACTTC
cdr3_aa: CASSHGGAYEQYF
v_call: TRBV14
clone_size: NA
j_call: TRBJ2-7
d_call: NA

cdr3_nt: TGTGCCAGCAGCTTAGCTCTGGACAGGGCGAAGTCACCCCTCCACTTT
cdr3_aa: CASSLALDRAKSPLHF
v_call: TRBV13
clone_size: many
j_call: TRBJ1-6
d_call: TRBD1

cdr3_nt: TGTGCCAGCAGCTTTTTGACTAGGGTCTCCGAGCAGTACTTC
cdr3_aa: CASSFLTRVSEQYF
v_call: TRBV5-6
clone_size: NA
j_call: TRBJ2-7
d_call: NA

cdr3_nt: TGTGCCAGCAGTTTAGAGGGGATGGTTCCCCAGCATTTT
cdr3_aa: CASSLEGMVPQHF
v_call: TRBV28
clone_size: many
j_call: TRBJ1-5
d_call: NA

cdr3_nt: TGTGCCAGCAGTAGATTCCGTGCTCCGGGACAGGAAAGAATGAGGGTCGGGAGAAATGAGCAGTTCTTC
cdr3_aa: CASSRFRAPGQERMRVGRNEQFF
v_call: TRBV12-3/TRBV12-4
clone_size: many
j_call: TRBJ2-1
d_call: TRBD1

cdr3_nt: TGTGCCACCAATGGTTTAGACACAACTAGCGGGATGAACACCGGGGAGCTGTTTTTT
cdr3_aa: CATNGLDTTSGMNTGELFF
v_call: TRBV15
clone_size: few
j_call: TRBJ2-2
d_call: TRBD2

cdr3_nt: TGCGCCAGCAGCCAAGCACAGGGGTGGGACGCCGGGGAGCTGTTTTTT
cdr3_aa: CASSQAQGWDAGELFF
v_call: TRBV4-3
clone_size: few
j_call: TRBJ2-2
d_call: TRBD1

cdr3_nt: TGCAGCGTTAACAAGAAGGGGGGGAATGAGCAGTTCTTC
cdr3_aa: CSVNKKGGNEQFF
v_call: TRBV29-1
clone_size: NA
j_call: TRBJ2-1
d_call: NA

cdr3_nt: TGTGCCAGCAGTCAGGGCACAGGGGCTAATGAAAAACTGTTTTTT
cdr3_aa: CASSQGTGANEKLFF
v_call: TRBV2
clone_size: many
j_call: TRBJ1-4
d_call: TRBD1

cdr3_nt: TGCAGTGCCCCCCCCAGGATATCAAACACTGAAGCTTTCTTT
cdr3_aa: CSAPPRISNTEAFF
v_call: TRBV20-1
clone_size: few
j_call: TRBJ1-1
d_call: NA

cdr3_nt: TGCGCCAGCAGCCTTGACTCGAGGAGCTCCTACGAGCAGTACTTC
cdr3_aa: CASSLDSRSSYEQYF
v_call: TRBV4-1
clone_size: NA
j_call: TRBJ2-7
d_call: NA

cdr3_nt: TGCAGTGCTAGCGGGGATCCCAGCTCCTACAATGAGCAGTTCTTC
cdr3_aa: CSASGDPSSYNEQFF
v_call: TRBV20-1
clone_size: few
j_call: TRBJ2-1
d_call: NA

cdr3_nt: TGTGCCAGCAGTCGTCCCGGCAGACGAGAAGAGACCCAGTACTTC
cdr3_aa: CASSRPGRREETQYF
v_call: TRBV2
clone_size: many
j_call: TRBJ2-5
d_call: NA

cdr3_nt: TGTGCCAGACCCCCCGTCGGACAGGGGGCCCCGCAGAGCAATCAGCCCCAGCATTTT
cdr3_aa: CARPPVGQGAPQSNQPQHF
v_call: TRBV6-1
clone_size: many
j_call: TRBJ1-5
d_call: TRBD1

cdr3_nt: TGTGCCAGCAGTTTGAAGACAGGGAACACTGAAGCTTTCTTT
cdr3_aa: CASSLKTGNTEAFF
v_call: TRBV12-3/TRBV12-4
clone_size: many
j_call: TRBJ1-1
d_call: NA

cdr3_nt: TGTGCCAGCAGCTTGCCAGCGAACACTGAAGCTTTCTTT
cdr3_aa: CASSLPANTEAFF
v_call: TRBV5-6
clone_size: many
j_call: TRBJ1-1
d_call: NA

cdr3_nt: TGTGCCAGCAGCTTAAGGACTGGTGGTTTCACTTACGAGCAGTACTTC
cdr3_aa: CASSLRTGGFTYEQYF
v_call: TRBV7-3
clone_size: NA
j_call: TRBJ2-7
d_call: NA

cdr3_nt: TGTGCCAGTAGTCCAGGGGGACATCCGACAACTAATGAAAAACTGTTTTTT
cdr3_aa: CASSPGGHPTTNEKLFF
v_call: TRBV19
clone_size: NA
j_call: TRBJ1-4
d_call: TRBD1

cdr3_nt: TGTGCCAGCAGAATTTATGCAGGAGGGAGGTACGAGCAGTACTTC
cdr3_aa: CASRIYAGGRYEQYF
v_call: TRBV28
clone_size: many
j_call: TRBJ2-7
d_call: NA

cdr3_nt: TGTGCCAGCAGCTCGACAGGGGGCGGCACTGAAGCTTTCTTT
cdr3_aa: CASSSTGGGTEAFF
v_call: TRBV7-2
clone_size: many
j_call: TRBJ1-1
d_call: TRBD1